The 11 T cell receptor beta chains below come from one sample, sequenced in a study of control samples from healthy donors and cancer patients. The table came from immunoSEQ multiplex PCR; TCRdb's copy has only in-frame clones and leaves some out. The sample has approximately 79,000 clones, about nine tenths seen once. The specimen was blood. Receptors originate from a man aged 50 to 59 in good health.

CDR3 residues: CASSPPGGQASSYEQYF. In DNA form, the CDR3 reads TGTGCCAGCAGCCCCCCAGGGGGACAGGCGAGCTCCTACGAGCAGTACTTC. The rearrangement joins TRBV7-9 to TRBJ2-7, with 8 bases lining up with TRBD1. The CDR3 contains 17 residues. With V trimmed by 5 bases and J by 0 bases, 12 bases remained unmatched. Germline V gene sequence: CDR1 SEHNR, CDR2 FQNEAQ (reference sequence).

V is TRBV5-4 and J is TRBJ2-5; the match to TRBD1 covers 7 bases. The trim removed 8 bases at V and 2 bases at J, leaving 6 bases unmatched. Germline-derived CDR1 and CDR2 are SGHNT and YYREEE (reference sequence). The CDR3 spans 13 residues. The CDR3: CASRQGIQETQYF. The CDR3 DNA is TGTGCCAGTAGACAGGGAATTCAAGAGACCCAGTACTTC.

The rearrangement uses TRBV25-1 and TRBJ1-4; 9 positions agree with TRBD1. The V gene end was trimmed by 1 base and the J gene end by 6 bases; junction bases not matched to a gene: 6. The germline CDR1 and CDR2 sequences are MGHDK and SYGVNS. The CDR3 has 16 amino acids. The CDR3 sequence is CASSEWGTGSDEKLFF. CDR3 DNA: TGTGCCAGCAGTGAATGGGGGACAGGGTCGGATGAAAAACTGTTTTTT.

V is TRBV4-3 and J is TRBJ2-7, with TRBD2 matching over 7 bases. In germline, CDR1 is LGHNA, CDR2 YSLEER. The CDR3 is 15 amino acids. Trimming cost V 1 base and J 4 bases; bases outside gene matches: 7. The CDR3: CASSQGVGSGYEQYF. The DNA of the CDR3 is TGCGCCAGCAGCCAAGGGGTCGGTAGCGGGTACGAGCAGTACTTC.

The chain carries TRBV1 and TRBJ2-1. TRBV1 is a pseudogene. The CDR3 covers 13 residues. CDR3 residues: CTSSQETRDEQFF. CDR3 coding DNA: TGCACCAGCAGCCAAGAAACAAGGGATGAGCAGTTCTTC.

This chain's CDR3 is CASSLARGPGPEAFF. The CDR3 bases are TGTGCCAGCAGCTTGGCTCGGGGACCGGGCCCTGAAGCTTTCTTT. This chain connects TRBV5-4 to TRBJ1-1; weak D call: TRBD1 (5 bases). V lost 0 bases and J 6 bases, leaving 15 bases between the germline ends. Germline values: CDR1 SGHNT, CDR2 YYREEE (reference sequence). The CDR3 runs to 15 residues.

The V gene is TRBV18, the J gene TRBJ1-6, with unresolved D. CDR1 and CDR2 (germline): KGHSH, LQKENI. This CDR3 is built from 15 residues. V lost 8 bases and J lost 5, with 16 bases in between. Here the CDR3 reads CASVKSPGDNSPLHF. The DNA of the CDR3 is TGTGCCAGCGTAAAATCCCCTGGCGATAATTCACCCCTCCACTTT.

The rearrangement uses TRBV6-4 and TRBJ1-1, with D possibly matching TRBD1 (5 bases). Germline values: CDR1 MRHNA, CDR2 SNTAGT. This CDR3 spans 11 amino acids. Deletions cut 6 bases from V and 13 bases from J, with 15 bases between. The CDR3 region has the DNA TGTGCCAGCAGGCCAGGGATGTATGGTTTCTTT. It translates to CASRPGMYGFF.

V and J are TRBV5-5 and TRBJ2-1, with 7 bases aligning to TRBD1. The CDR3 length is 16 residues. Trimming at V came to 5 bases and at J to 2 bases, leaving 10 bases not matched to a gene. Per germline, CDR1 SGHKS and CDR2 YYEKEE (reference sequence). CDR3 residues: CASRSARGGTYNEQFF. The CDR3 coding sequence is TGTGCCAGCAGATCAGCCAGAGGGGGCACCTACAATGAGCAGTTCTTC.

This chain connects TRBV7-9 to TRBJ1-4; possible D gene TRBD1, 5 bases. The V end was cut by 0 bases, the J end by 5 bases, with 16 bases between. This CDR3 region has 17 residues. Per germline, CDR1 SEHNR and CDR2 FQNEAQ (reference sequence). The CDR3, as DNA: TGTGCCAGCAGCTTAGCTGGGGGTTTAAGGACAAATGAAAAACTGTTTTTT. Amino acids: CASSLAGGLRTNEKLFF. Full variable domain (rest looked up from reference TRBV7-9 and TRBJ1-4): DTGVSQNPRHKITKRGQNVTFRCDPISEHNRLYWYRQTLGQGPEFLTYFQNEAQLEKSRLLSDRFSAERPKGSFSTLEIQRTEQGDSAMYLCASSLAGGLRTNEKLFFGSGTQLSVL.

The chain couples TRBV4-3 to TRBJ1-1; no clear D gene. Germline V gene data show CDR1 as LGHNA and CDR2 as YSLEER. V was clipped by 0 bases and J by 5 bases, with 19 bases between them. The CDR3 spans 17 residues. CDR3 residues: CASSQELLGTYQTEAFF. CDR3 sequence (DNA): TGCGCCAGCAGCCAAGAGCTTTTAGGCACCTACCAGACTGAAGCTTTCTTT.